This note documents a single T cell receptor beta chain sequence. What it binds is unknown. This record belongs to a study of T cells after yellow fever vaccination. Study in general: Each low-cell-number fraction was prepared by means of SMART-Seq v4 Ultra Low Input. General study results and limits: Contamination by abundant bulk-population clonotypes could be present in FACS-sorted repertoires. A large majority of primary-vaccination clones showed up again after the booster (around 95% CD4, 88% CD8).

Template-switching 5'RACE yielded the TCR cDNA; a universal primer site and UMIs were added in the process. MiXCR, applied by TCRdb to the 5' RACE reads, yields one record per CDR3 protein. The sample has 250,000 to 400,000 distinct CDR3 sequences, around 4.5% seen once. Germline CDR1 is SNHLY and CDR2 is FYNNEI. The length of the CDR3 is 14 residues. V lost 7 bases, J lost 4 bases, and 5 bases stayed unmatched. The chain recombines TRBV2 with TRBJ1-1; 11 bases are shared with TRBD1. The origin of this receptor is a young man who received the YFV17D yellow fever vaccine. Sequenced here: PBMCs, sampled 15 days after the yellow fever booster vaccination. The CDR3 is CASIGTGGVTEAFF. DNA for the CDR3: TGTGCCAGCATCGGGACAGGGGGTGTCACTGAAGCTTTCTTT.